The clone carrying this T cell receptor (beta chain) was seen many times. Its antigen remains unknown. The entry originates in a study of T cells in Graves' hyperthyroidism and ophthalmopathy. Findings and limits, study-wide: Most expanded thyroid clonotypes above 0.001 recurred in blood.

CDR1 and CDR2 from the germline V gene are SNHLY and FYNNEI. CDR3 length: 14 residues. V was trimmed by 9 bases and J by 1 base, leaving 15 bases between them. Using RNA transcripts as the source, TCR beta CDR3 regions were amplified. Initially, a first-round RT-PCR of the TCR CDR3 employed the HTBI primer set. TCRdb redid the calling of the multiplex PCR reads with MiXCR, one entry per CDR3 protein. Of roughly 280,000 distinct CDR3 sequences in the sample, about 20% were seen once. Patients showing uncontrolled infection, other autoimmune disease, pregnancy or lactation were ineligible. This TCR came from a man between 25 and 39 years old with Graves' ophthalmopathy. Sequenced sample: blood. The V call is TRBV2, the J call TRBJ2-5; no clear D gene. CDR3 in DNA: TGTGCCAGTGACTCTAGGTCGTTCCAAGAGACCCAGTACTTC. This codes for CASDSRSFQETQYF.